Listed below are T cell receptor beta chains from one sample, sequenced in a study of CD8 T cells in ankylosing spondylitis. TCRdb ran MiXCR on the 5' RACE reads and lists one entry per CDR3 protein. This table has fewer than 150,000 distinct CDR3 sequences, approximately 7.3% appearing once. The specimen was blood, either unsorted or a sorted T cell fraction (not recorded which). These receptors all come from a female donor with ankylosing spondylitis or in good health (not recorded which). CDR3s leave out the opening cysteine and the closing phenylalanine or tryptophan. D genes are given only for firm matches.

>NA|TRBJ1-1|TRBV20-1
SARDSLLRGTEAF
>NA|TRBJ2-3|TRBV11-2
ASSPDLERLLLSTDTQY
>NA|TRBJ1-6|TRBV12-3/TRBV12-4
ASSFSSGINSPLH
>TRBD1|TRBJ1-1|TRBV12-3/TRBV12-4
ASSQQGASRTEAF
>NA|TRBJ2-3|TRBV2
ASKGRFADTQY
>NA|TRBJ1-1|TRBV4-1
ASSQDPGLEAF
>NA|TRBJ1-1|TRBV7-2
ASSLWFRDTEAF
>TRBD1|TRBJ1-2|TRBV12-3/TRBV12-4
ASSPDRGRGYT
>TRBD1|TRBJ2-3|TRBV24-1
ATSDPRQGGTMDTQY
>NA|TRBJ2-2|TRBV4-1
ASSPHHEETGELF
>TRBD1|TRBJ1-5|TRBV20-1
SARKGASNQPQH
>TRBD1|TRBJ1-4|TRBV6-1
ASSLPGQGNEKLF
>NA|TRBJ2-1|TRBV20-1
SARESGRGYNEQF
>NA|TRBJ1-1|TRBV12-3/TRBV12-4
ASSFRGRGSNTEAF
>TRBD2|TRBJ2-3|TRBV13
ASRPSGGRTDTQY
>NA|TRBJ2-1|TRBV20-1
SARRAVEQF
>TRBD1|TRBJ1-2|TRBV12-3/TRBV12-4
ASSPRRQGHGYT
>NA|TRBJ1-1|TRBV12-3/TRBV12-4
ASSFRNDRIEAF
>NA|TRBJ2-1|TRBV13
ASSPGWSSYNEQF
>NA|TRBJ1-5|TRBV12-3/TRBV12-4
ASSLIPPGVVGSNQPQH
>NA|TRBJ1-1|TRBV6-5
ASSYPGGRTEAF
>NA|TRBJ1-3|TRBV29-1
SVERDPSGNTIY
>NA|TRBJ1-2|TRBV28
ASSLTVSNYGYT
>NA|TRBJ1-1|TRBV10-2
ASSDSLDTEAF
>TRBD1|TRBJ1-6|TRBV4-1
ASSGPGTARSPLH
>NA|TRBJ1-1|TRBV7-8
ASSRTPLNTEAF
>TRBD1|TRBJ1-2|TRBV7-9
ASSLGGGWWSGYT
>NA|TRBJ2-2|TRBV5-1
ASSYQDNTGELF
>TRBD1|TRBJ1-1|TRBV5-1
ASSLEDRDTEAF
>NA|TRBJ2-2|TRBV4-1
ASRLSPSARELF
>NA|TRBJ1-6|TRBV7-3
ASSLTGGHSPLH
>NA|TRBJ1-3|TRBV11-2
ASSTNSGNTIY
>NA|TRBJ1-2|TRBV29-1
SVGQEGGYT
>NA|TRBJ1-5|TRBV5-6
ASSWSGSNQPQH
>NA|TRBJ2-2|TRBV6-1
ASSSPRGIAPGELF
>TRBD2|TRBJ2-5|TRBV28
ASSLSAGGTKETQY
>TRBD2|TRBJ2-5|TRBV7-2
ASSSLAAQETQY
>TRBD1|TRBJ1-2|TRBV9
ASSPGQGTGGYGGYT
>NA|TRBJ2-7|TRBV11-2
ASSLVQGHSHEQY
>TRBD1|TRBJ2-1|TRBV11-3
ASSLDSGGHEQF
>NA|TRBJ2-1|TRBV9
ASSVEMIPRAYNEQF
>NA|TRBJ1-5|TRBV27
ASSFLFPDSSNQPQH
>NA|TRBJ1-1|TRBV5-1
ASSLNAALNTEAF
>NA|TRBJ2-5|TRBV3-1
ASSQDFSVGRETQY
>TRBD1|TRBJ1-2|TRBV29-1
SVAAGGAVGYT
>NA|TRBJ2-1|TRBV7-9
ASSLSQGGYNEQF
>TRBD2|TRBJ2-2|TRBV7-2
ASSSGLGSGELF
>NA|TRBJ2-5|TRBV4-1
ASSQGTPAKETQY
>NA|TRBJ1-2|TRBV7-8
ASSLAPADGYT
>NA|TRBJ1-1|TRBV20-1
SARDLVNTEAF
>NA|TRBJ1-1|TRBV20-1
SASSSTGGAF
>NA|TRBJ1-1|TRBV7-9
ASSQRRVLNTEAF
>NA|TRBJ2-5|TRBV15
ATRRPGTQETQY